A single TCR beta chain is shown here with its context. Its specificity is not known. Clones were sequenced by immunoSEQ multiplex PCR, and TCRdb holds only the in-frame ones, with some missing. The sample has about 3,100 clones, approximately 37% seen once; the top ten hold 8.4%. The data were obtained in a study of T cells in localized non-small cell lung cancer. The study, taken as a whole, reports: Heterogeneity remains possible because sequencing was limited to only one tumor region. Tumor showed lower T cell clonality than uninvolved adjacent lung, where it was highest.

The sequencing used normal lung tissue next to the tumor, collected before any cancer treatment. The sequence derives from a woman aged 40 to 75 with stage I lung adenocarcinoma.

CDR3 residues: CASSQVAGTPSGANVLTF. CDR3 DNA: TGTGCCAGCAGCCAAGTAGCGGGGACCCCCTCTGGGGCCAACGTCCTGACTTTC. The chain links TRBV11-3 to TRBJ2-6, with 8 bases that match TRBD2. The CDR3 runs 18 residues. V dropped 5 bases and J dropped 0; count of bases not matched to a gene: 9. Germline CDR1 is SGHNT and CDR2 is YENEEA.